A selection of T cell receptor beta chains follows, all from one sample in a study of Graves' ophthalmopathy and Graves' hyperthyroidism. TCRdb itself ran the multiplex PCR reads through MiXCR, one entry per CDR3 protein. The sample contains around 520,000 distinct CDR3 sequences, just under 40% of which appear only once. Sequences were obtained from peripheral blood or thyroid tissue (not recorded which). Source of these receptors: an adult man with Graves' hyperthyroidism. Each CDR3 is given with its conserved first and last residue. The D gene is left open where the match is weak. Clone size is shown for a subset of rows, as once, few, many or a class of expanded clone.

J: TRBJ2-7; size: NA; V: TRBV9; D: TRBD1; DNA: TGTGCCAGCAGCGTAGGGGGACAGGGGCGCGAGCAGTACTTC; CDR3: CASSVGGQGREQYF
J: TRBJ2-6; size: NA; V: TRBV29-1; D: TRBD1; DNA: TGCAGCGTTGAAGAGGACAGGGATGCTTCTGGGGCCAACGTCCTGACTTTC; CDR3: CSVEEDRDASGANVLTF
J: TRBJ1-2; size: NA; V: TRBV29-1; D: NA; DNA: TGCAGCGCTGGACAGAACTATGGCTACACCTTC; CDR3: CSAGQNYGYTF
J: TRBJ2-7; size: few; V: TRBV27; D: NA; DNA: TGTGCCAGCAGTTACGTCTACGAGCAGTACTTC; CDR3: CASSYVYEQYF
J: TRBJ2-1; size: NA; V: TRBV11-2; D: TRBD2; DNA: TGTGCCAGCAGCTTTTCCGGGCTAGCGGGAGAAGGGGAGCAGTTCTTC; CDR3: CASSFSGLAGEGEQFF
J: TRBJ2-7; size: many; V: TRBV4-2; D: TRBD1; DNA: TGTGCCAGCAGCCTCGAGACAGGGGCCAACTCCTACTACGAGCAGTACTTC; CDR3: CASSLETGANSYYEQYF
J: TRBJ2-2; size: NA; V: TRBV7-8; D: TRBD2; DNA: TGTGCCAGCAGCTTGACGGGACTAGCCCTCTTGCCCGGGGAGCTGTTTTTT; CDR3: CASSLTGLALLPGELFF
J: TRBJ1-1; size: NA; V: TRBV6-1; D: NA; DNA: TGTGCCAGCAGTTTATCGGGGGGCGCGAACACTGAAGCTTTCTTT; CDR3: CASSLSGGANTEAFF
J: TRBJ1-4; size: NA; V: TRBV7-9; D: TRBD1; DNA: TGTGCCAGCAGCTTCTCGACAGGGACTAGTGAAAAACTGTTTTTT; CDR3: CASSFSTGTSEKLFF
J: TRBJ2-5; size: NA; V: TRBV20-1; D: TRBD2; DNA: TGCAGTGCGCGGCCGGGACTAGCGGGAAGAGAGGCCCAGTACTTC; CDR3: CSARPGLAGREAQYF
J: TRBJ1-2; size: many; V: TRBV2; D: NA; DNA: TGTGCCAGCAGTGAAGGGCCCGACCGACATAACTATGGCTACACCTTC; CDR3: CASSEGPDRHNYGYTF
J: TRBJ1-2; size: NA; V: TRBV25-1; D: TRBD1; DNA: TGTGCCAGCAGTGTATCCCGGGACAGGGTTAACTATGGCTACACCTTC; CDR3: CASSVSRDRVNYGYTF
J: TRBJ2-7; size: many; V: TRBV25-1; D: NA; DNA: TGTGCCAGCAGTCCTGAGGGGCGCTACGAGCAGTACTTC; CDR3: CASSPEGRYEQYF
J: TRBJ2-7; size: NA; V: TRBV6-5; D: NA; DNA: TGTGCCAGCAGTTATCAGGGGGGGGGATCCTACGAGCAGTACTTC; CDR3: CASSYQGGGSYEQYF
J: TRBJ2-3; size: NA; V: TRBV6-6; D: TRBD2; DNA: TGTGCCAGCTGGCCGGGACTAGCGTCAGATACGCAGTATTTT; CDR3: CASWPGLASDTQYF
J: TRBJ2-6; size: NA; V: TRBV7-9; D: TRBD1; DNA: TGTGCCAGCAGCCCCTTGGGACAGACTGGGGCCAACGTCCTGACTTTC; CDR3: CASSPLGQTGANVLTF
J: TRBJ2-5; size: many; V: TRBV5-1; D: NA; DNA: TGCGCCAGCAGCTTAGGGGTGGCTAAAGAGACCCAGTACTTC; CDR3: CASSLGVAKETQYF
J: TRBJ2-2; size: once; V: TRBV12-3/TRBV12-4; D: TRBD1; DNA: TGTGCCAGCAGTTTATGGTCAACAGGGGTTAACACCGGGGAGCTGTTTTTT; CDR3: CASSLWSTGVNTGELFF
J: TRBJ1-4; size: NA; V: TRBV29-1; D: NA; DNA: TGCAGCGTTGTACGGGTGAGGGAAAAACTGTTTTTT; CDR3: CSVVRVREKLFF
J: TRBJ2-7; size: many; V: TRBV4-1; D: NA; DNA: TGCGCCAGCAGCCCGCTTAGTGAAAGCTACGAGCAGTACTTC; CDR3: CASSPLSESYEQYF
J: TRBJ2-7; size: NA; V: TRBV4-1; D: NA; DNA: TGCGCCAGCAGCCCCCCGGTTGGGGGATTTTACGAGCAGTACTTC; CDR3: CASSPPVGGFYEQYF
J: TRBJ2-5; size: many; V: TRBV7-2; D: TRBD2; DNA: TGTGCCAGCAGCTTGGGGCTACTAGCGGCCCCACTGGGAGAGACCCAGTACTTC; CDR3: CASSLGLLAAPLGETQYF
J: TRBJ2-5; size: many; V: TRBV7-9; D: NA; DNA: TGTGCCAGCAGCTTCCCCTGGCCCCAAGAGACCCAGTACTTC; CDR3: CASSFPWPQETQYF
J: TRBJ2-7; size: many; V: TRBV20-1; D: NA; DNA: TGCAGTGCCCAAACAGGGTTCTCCGAGCAGTACTTC; CDR3: CSAQTGFSEQYF
J: TRBJ1-1; size: NA; V: TRBV5-1; D: NA; DNA: TGCGCCAGCAGCTTGACGGCGGGGAACACTGAAGCTTTCTTT; CDR3: CASSLTAGNTEAFF
J: TRBJ2-5; size: NA; V: TRBV5-1; D: TRBD1; DNA: TGCGCCAGCGGCTTGACAGGGGGCGGAGAGACCCAGTACTTC; CDR3: CASGLTGGGETQYF
J: TRBJ2-5; size: many; V: TRBV7-8; D: NA; DNA: TGTGCCAGCATCCTCGACCCCTCAGAAAAGACCCAGTACTTC; CDR3: CASILDPSEKTQYF
J: TRBJ2-1; size: NA; V: TRBV2; D: TRBD2; DNA: TGTGCCAGCAGAGGACTAGCGGGGCCCGGCTCCTACAATGAGCAGTTCTTC; CDR3: CASRGLAGPGSYNEQFF
J: TRBJ1-2; size: many; V: TRBV20-1; D: NA; DNA: TGCAGTGCTAGAGATCATACAACGTCTAACTATGGCTACACCTTC; CDR3: CSARDHTTSNYGYTF
J: TRBJ2-7; size: few; V: TRBV29-1; D: TRBD1; DNA: TGCAGCGTCTCAGGGGGCCCCAACGAGCAGTACTTC; CDR3: CSVSGGPNEQYF
J: TRBJ1-1; size: many; V: TRBV25-1; D: TRBD1; DNA: TGTGCCAGCAGTGAATGGTTAGGGGGCGGCGTTGCTGAAGCTTTCTTT; CDR3: CASSEWLGGGVAEAFF
J: TRBJ1-2; size: once; V: TRBV2; D: TRBD1; DNA: TGTGCCAGCAGAGGACAGGGGGCGACGCTATACACCTTC; CDR3: CASRGQGATLYTF
J: TRBJ1-1; size: NA; V: TRBV29-1; D: NA; DNA: TGCAGCGTTGAATTGCGGGAAGGTGAAGCTTTCTTT; CDR3: CSVELREGEAFF
J: TRBJ1-2; size: few; V: TRBV30; D: TRBD1; DNA: TGTGCCTGGACGACAGGGGCGGGCTACACCTTC; CDR3: CAWTTGAGYTF
J: TRBJ2-7; size: many; V: TRBV12-3/TRBV12-4; D: TRBD2; DNA: TGTGCCAGCACAGCGGGAGGCTACGAGCAGTACTTC; CDR3: CASTAGGYEQYF
J: TRBJ2-2; size: NA; V: TRBV7-9; D: NA; DNA: TGTGCCAGCAGCCAGAGGCAGCACACCGGGGAGCTGTTTTTT; CDR3: CASSQRQHTGELFF
J: TRBJ2-5; size: NA; V: TRBV20-1; D: TRBD2; DNA: TGCAGCACCCTTACTAGCGTAGCGGAGACCCAGTACTTC; CDR3: CSTLTSVAETQYF
J: TRBJ1-2; size: many; V: TRBV4-2; D: NA; DNA: TGTGCCAGCAGCCAAGAGGGAGCTGTGGAGTATGGCTACACCTTC; CDR3: CASSQEGAVEYGYTF
J: TRBJ1-2; size: few; V: TRBV30; D: NA; DNA: TGTGCCTCGCAGACAGGAAAGTATGGCTACACCTTC; CDR3: CASQTGKYGYTF
J: TRBJ2-3; size: NA; V: TRBV7-2; D: TRBD2; DNA: TGTGCCAGCAGCCCGCTAGCGGGGGGAAGCACAGATACGCAGTATTTT; CDR3: CASSPLAGGSTDTQYF
J: TRBJ1-1; size: NA; V: TRBV18; D: NA; DNA: TGTGCCAGCTCACCACCGAGGGGTGAAGCTTTCTTT; CDR3: CASSPPRGEAFF